This T cell receptor beta chain is drawn from a study of blood T cell repertoires in COVID-19. Seattle researchers signed up patients amid active infection and tracked them longitudinally. In germline, CDR1 is SEHNR, CDR2 FQNEAQ (reference sequence). The V and J ends lost 2 bases and 13 bases respectively, with 12 bases between them. The CDR3 has 11 amino acids. Repertoires were generated with immunoSEQ multiplex PCR, while TCRdb's copy carries only in-frame clones and drops some. This repertoire shows just over 150,000 clones, 92% found once; its top ten account for nearly 5%. The rearrangement links TRBV7-9 to TRBJ2-7; D is possibly TRBD1 (6 bases). The receptor was derived from a man aged 30-40 years with COVID-19, enrolled during active disease. The material sequenced was peripheral blood. CDR3 residues: CASSLKDRYYF. The CDR3, as DNA: TGTGCCAGCAGCTTAAAAGACAGGTACTACTTC.